What follows describes a single TCR beta chain. The sample holds a few counts of this clonotype. Its cognate antigen has yet to be identified. No clone much larger than this one lies a single base away; base qualities are absent. Ficoll-Paque density gradient centrifugation was the method used to isolate PBMCs. The data stem from a study of T-cell memory formation after mild COVID-19 (dated by TCRdb to 2020 to 2022). As for the study more broadly: TCR sequence clusters from the two donors were found to be largely donor specific. In a couple of donors, T-cell clones that expanded and contracted after mild COVID-19 were tracked by sequencing TCRalpha and TCRbeta repertoires over time. Two young, previously healthy adult volunteers made up the cohort, one male and one female. What the study reported, not specific to this receptor: Whether the second-wave clones peaking on day 37 were SARS-CoV-2 specific was not confirmed. The study included only a couple of mild cases, and larger cohorts that include severe cases with pre-infection samples were judged to be necessary. Some responding clones were found in pre-infection memory, which suggests that pre-existing cross-reactive memory T cells took part in the SARS-CoV-2 response. Clones that contracted from day 15 to 85 showed balanced CD4/CD8 phenotypes, whereas a second wave of clones that expanded from day 15 to 37 leaned towards CD4+. Contracting CD4+ clones were found mainly in CM and EM memory subsets, while CD8+ clones were enriched in EMRA.

Sequenced on an Illumina NovaSeq 6000. cDNA libraries for TCRalpha and TCRbeta were prepared by 5'RACE using constant-segment primers, with sample barcodes and unique molecular identifiers added. RNA was extracted from every sample with Trizol reagent. Library amplification was performed in two PCR steps, and a second sample barcode and Illumina TruSeq adapters were introduced in the second step. Libraries were sequenced on an Illumina NovaSeq with 2 x 150 bp paired-end reads. From the authors' description of their analysis: The reads were demultiplexed and collapsed into UMI-guided consensus sequences using migec v1.2.7. Using mixcr v2.1.11, the UMI consensuses were aligned to TRA and TRB V and J templates and assembled into clonotypes. A clonotype was counted as expanded or contracted only when both edgeR and NoisET called the clonotype significant, with the noise models trained on biological replicates. For edgeR calls, the thresholds were a false discovery rate-adjusted p below 0.01 and a log2 fold-change of 1. PCA with hierarchical clustering of max-normalized trajectories of the 1000 most abundant clonotypes was used as exploratory dynamics analysis. Separately sequenced CD4+ and CD8+ repertoires were used to assign the CD4 or CD8 phenotype of responding clones. TCRdb reworked the public reads: Q25 trimming with fastp, MiXCR clone assembly, productive beta chains retained. Every entry covers one CDR3 protein and lists the most common genes and DNA from its rows. TCRdb's processing, not the authors', yielded these V and J calls. The sample table holds around 420,000 distinct CDR3 sequences, of which 24% were seen once. Together, the top ten hold about 10% of the sample.

Taken from the germline V gene, the CDR1 and CDR2 loops are SGHVS and FNYEAQ. The CDR3 runs 12 amino acids, cysteine and phenylalanine included. The read is trimmed to its CDR3 DNA, 36 bases read in frame from base 1. A distance of 5 bases separates the germline ends of V and J, which lose 5 bases and 2 bases respectively. This TCR came from an adult woman who had mild COVID-19 (a few samples of this study predate the infection). The sample titles of this study are shuffled in the database, so cell type and time point are left out; the donor was told from shared clones. The chain is assembled from TRBV7-6 and TRBJ2-3; the D gene is unclear. Sequenced sample: PBMCs or a T cell subset sorted from them (not recorded which). The DNA sequence is given as TGTGCCAGCAGCGGGGACACAGATACGCAGTATTTT. Its protein is CASSGDTDTQYF. The CDR3 plus the reference TRBV7-6 and TRBJ2-3 genes for the other parts give the full variable domain: GAGVSQSPRYKVTKRGQDVALRCDPISGHVSLYWYRQALGQGPEFLTYFNYEAQQDKSGLPNDRFSAERPEGSISTLTIQRTEQRDSAMYRCASSGDTDTQYFGPGTRLTVL.